The sequence of this T cell receptor beta chain was determined in a study of blood T cells in healthy people across ages. Germline V lookup: CDR1 MNHEY, CDR2 SMNVEV (reference sequence). CDR3 length equals 15 residues. Sample-barcoded 5' priming and a J-beta primer mix drove a second PCR of roughly 7 to 11 cycles. TCRdb fed the 5' RACE reads into MiXCR, producing one record per CDR3 protein. The sample lists over a million distinct CDR3 sequences; more than 35% were seen once. This clonotype appeared a few times. The rearrangement links TRBV27 to TRBJ2-4, with TRBD2 as a possible D gene (6 bases). Matching the DNA end better, TRBJ2-7 makes the J call doubtful. The sample consisted of blood. This receptor was obtained from a woman in her sixties in good health. This CDR3 is CASSLLREQMYEQYF. The CDR3 DNA follows: TGTGCCAGCAGTTTACTACGGGAGCAAATGTACGAGCAGTACTTC.